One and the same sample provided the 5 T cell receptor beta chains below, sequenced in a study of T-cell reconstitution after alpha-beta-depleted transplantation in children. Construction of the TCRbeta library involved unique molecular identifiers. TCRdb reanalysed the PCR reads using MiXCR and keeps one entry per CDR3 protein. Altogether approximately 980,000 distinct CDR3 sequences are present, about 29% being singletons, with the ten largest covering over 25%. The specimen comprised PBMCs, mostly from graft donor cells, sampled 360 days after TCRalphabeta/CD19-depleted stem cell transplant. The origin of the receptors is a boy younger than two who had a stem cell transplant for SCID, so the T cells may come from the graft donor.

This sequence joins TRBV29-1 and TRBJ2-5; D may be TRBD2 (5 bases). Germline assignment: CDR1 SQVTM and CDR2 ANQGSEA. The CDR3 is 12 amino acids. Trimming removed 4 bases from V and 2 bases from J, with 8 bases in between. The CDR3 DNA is TGCAGCGTTGGCTCGGGACAAGAGACCCAGTACTTC. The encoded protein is CSVGSGQETQYF.

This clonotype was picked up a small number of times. CDR3 region: CASSQTQFNYGYTF. The CDR3 region has the DNA TGTGCCAGCAGCCAGACGCAGTTTAACTATGGCTACACCTTC. J is TRBJ1-2 and V is TRBV3-1; D gene uncertain. The CDR3 has 14 amino acids. CDR1 and CDR2 from the germline V gene are LGHDT and YNNKEL (reference sequence). Trimming left V 3 bases short and J 1 base short, with 9 bases between. The full variable domain, rest sourced from reference TRBV3-1 and TRBJ1-2, is DTAVSQTPKYLVTQMGNDKSIKCEQNLGHDTMYWYKQDSKKFLKIMFSYNNKELIINETVPNRFSPKSPDKAHLNLHINSLELGDSAVYFCASSQTQFNYGYTFGSGTRLTVV.

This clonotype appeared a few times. The CDR3 sequence: CASSSTGYEQFF. DNA for the CDR3: TGTGCCAGCAGCTCCACAGGATATGAGCAGTTCTTC. The rearrangement joins TRBV28 to TRBJ2-1; D perhaps matches TRBD1 (5 bases). V lost 6 bases, J lost 8 bases, and 11 bases lay in between. The CDR3 spans 12 residues. Germline assignment: CDR1 MDHEN and CDR2 SYDVKM.

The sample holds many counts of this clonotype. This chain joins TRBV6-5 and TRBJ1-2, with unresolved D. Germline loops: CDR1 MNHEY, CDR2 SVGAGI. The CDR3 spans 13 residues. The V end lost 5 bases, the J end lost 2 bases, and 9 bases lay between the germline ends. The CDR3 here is CASSRTGNYGYTF. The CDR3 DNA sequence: TGTGCCAGCAGTCGGACGGGAAACTATGGCTACACCTTC.

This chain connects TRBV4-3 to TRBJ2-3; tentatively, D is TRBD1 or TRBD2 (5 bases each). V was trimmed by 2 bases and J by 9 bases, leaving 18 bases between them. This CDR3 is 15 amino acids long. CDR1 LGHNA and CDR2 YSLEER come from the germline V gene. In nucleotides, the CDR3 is TGCGCCAGCAGCCAAAGTTTCGGGGCCTCAGGGACGCAGTATTTT. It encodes CASSQSFGASGTQYF.